Listed below are T cell receptor beta chains from one sample, sequenced in a study of human T cells and chemical hapten exposure. Using its own MiXCR run on the RACE reads, TCRdb lists one record per CDR3 protein. The sample records fewer than 350,000 distinct CDR3 sequences, approximately 7.5% being singletons. The specimen was whole blood, collected in connection with sensitization to the hapten diphenylcyclopropenone (DPC). Receptors were obtained from a man in his late teens or twenties with alopecia areata. Some clones in this sample may be carry-over from other donors' samples. CDR3s leave out the opening cysteine and the closing phenylalanine or tryptophan.

15	TRBV7-2	TRBJ1-2	ASSLVSLTGGVYGYT
12	TRBV5-1	TRBJ2-3	ASSPGQLTDTQY
14	TRBV28	TRBJ2-7	ASSSPGQDGVGEQY
11	TRBV7-8	TRBJ1-1	ASSFRGWTEAF
13	TRBV27	TRBJ1-5	ASSSGQFSNQPQH
13	TRBV5-1	TRBJ1-4	ASTERGTYAEKLF
14	TRBV7-2	TRBJ1-1	ASSLELWRANTEAF
13	TRBV4-3	TRBJ1-1	ASSQDGDRGTEAF
12	TRBV6-2/TRBV6-3	TRBJ1-5	ASSYVRDDQPQH
14	TRBV7-9	TRBJ1-1	ASSLGPGGTDTEAF
13	TRBV11-2	TRBJ2-2	ASSARALATGELF
11	TRBV12-3/TRBV12-4	TRBJ2-3	ASRDSDLDTQY
14	TRBV7-9	TRBJ2-3	ASSTRQPFSTDTQY
12	TRBV14	TRBJ1-5	ASSQGTGGQPQH
14	TRBV2	TRBJ2-1	ASSGAFGGRYNEQF
15	TRBV4-2	TRBJ1-1	ASSQDRGGLMNTEAF
13	TRBV19	TRBJ2-2	ASSRTGGFYGELF
11	TRBV6-4	TRBJ1-5	ASSTSWGQPQH
12	TRBV7-2	TRBJ2-1	ASSSAKIYNEQF
14	TRBV9	TRBJ1-4	ASSVGVGPTNEKLF
12	TRBV12-3/TRBV12-4	TRBJ1-1	ASSWLGDNTEAF
13	TRBV29-1	TRBJ2-3	SVTTTGLLTDTQY
12	TRBV20-1	TRBJ1-6	SAHSRTGGKPLH
11	TRBV29-1	TRBJ1-1	SVSGGVNTEAF
11	TRBV15	TRBJ1-1	ATSRRFDTEAF
13	TRBV7-2	TRBJ2-5	ASSLVPSTGETQY
15	TRBV20-1	TRBJ1-5	SARDSAALARNQPQH
14	TRBV7-2	TRBJ2-5	ASSLPVLAGGETQY
8	TRBV12-3/TRBV12-4	TRBJ2-1	ASGGTEQF
15	TRBV5-6	TRBJ1-1	ASSSIDRGYMNTEAF
8	TRBV20-1	TRBJ2-1	SALGNEQF
13	TRBV29-1	TRBJ1-1	SVESEAGWSTEAF
11	TRBV12-3/TRBV12-4	TRBJ1-4	ASSPTGRAKLF
13	TRBV10-3	TRBJ2-2	ATNSGGDFTGELF
13	TRBV9	TRBJ2-3	ASSVVGRSTDTQY
13	TRBV29-1	TRBJ2-5	SASRSGGRQETQY
11	TRBV12-3/TRBV12-4	TRBJ1-2	ASSFGQSHGYT
11	TRBV27	TRBJ1-1	ASSLYRATEAF
14	TRBV2	TRBJ1-6	ASSEAGLSYNSPLH
14	TRBV6-2/TRBV6-3	TRBJ1-6	ASSRPLAGDNSPLH
11	TRBV7-9	TRBJ2-1	ASSLNSHNEQF
10	TRBV20-1	TRBJ2-7	SASQREYEQY
14	TRBV4-3	TRBJ2-1	ASSHAAGTSHNEQF
12	TRBV6-4	TRBJ2-3	ASSEGQGTDTQY
14	TRBV4-3	TRBJ1-2	ASSPSGTPGWYGYT
16	TRBV7-6	TRBJ1-6	ASSSHEKTGTRNSPLH
13	TRBV14	TRBJ1-2	ASSQVGGRYYGYT
11	TRBV7-6	TRBJ1-1	ASSFYRGTEAF
15	TRBV12-3/TRBV12-4	TRBJ1-5	ASSSPGTGGLNQPQH
12	TRBV12-3/TRBV12-4	TRBJ1-4	ASSFDRLFGKLF
16	TRBV11-2	TRBJ2-6	ATKEGYRPGSGANVLT
14	TRBV6-5	TRBJ1-4	ASSYSTTGGREKLF